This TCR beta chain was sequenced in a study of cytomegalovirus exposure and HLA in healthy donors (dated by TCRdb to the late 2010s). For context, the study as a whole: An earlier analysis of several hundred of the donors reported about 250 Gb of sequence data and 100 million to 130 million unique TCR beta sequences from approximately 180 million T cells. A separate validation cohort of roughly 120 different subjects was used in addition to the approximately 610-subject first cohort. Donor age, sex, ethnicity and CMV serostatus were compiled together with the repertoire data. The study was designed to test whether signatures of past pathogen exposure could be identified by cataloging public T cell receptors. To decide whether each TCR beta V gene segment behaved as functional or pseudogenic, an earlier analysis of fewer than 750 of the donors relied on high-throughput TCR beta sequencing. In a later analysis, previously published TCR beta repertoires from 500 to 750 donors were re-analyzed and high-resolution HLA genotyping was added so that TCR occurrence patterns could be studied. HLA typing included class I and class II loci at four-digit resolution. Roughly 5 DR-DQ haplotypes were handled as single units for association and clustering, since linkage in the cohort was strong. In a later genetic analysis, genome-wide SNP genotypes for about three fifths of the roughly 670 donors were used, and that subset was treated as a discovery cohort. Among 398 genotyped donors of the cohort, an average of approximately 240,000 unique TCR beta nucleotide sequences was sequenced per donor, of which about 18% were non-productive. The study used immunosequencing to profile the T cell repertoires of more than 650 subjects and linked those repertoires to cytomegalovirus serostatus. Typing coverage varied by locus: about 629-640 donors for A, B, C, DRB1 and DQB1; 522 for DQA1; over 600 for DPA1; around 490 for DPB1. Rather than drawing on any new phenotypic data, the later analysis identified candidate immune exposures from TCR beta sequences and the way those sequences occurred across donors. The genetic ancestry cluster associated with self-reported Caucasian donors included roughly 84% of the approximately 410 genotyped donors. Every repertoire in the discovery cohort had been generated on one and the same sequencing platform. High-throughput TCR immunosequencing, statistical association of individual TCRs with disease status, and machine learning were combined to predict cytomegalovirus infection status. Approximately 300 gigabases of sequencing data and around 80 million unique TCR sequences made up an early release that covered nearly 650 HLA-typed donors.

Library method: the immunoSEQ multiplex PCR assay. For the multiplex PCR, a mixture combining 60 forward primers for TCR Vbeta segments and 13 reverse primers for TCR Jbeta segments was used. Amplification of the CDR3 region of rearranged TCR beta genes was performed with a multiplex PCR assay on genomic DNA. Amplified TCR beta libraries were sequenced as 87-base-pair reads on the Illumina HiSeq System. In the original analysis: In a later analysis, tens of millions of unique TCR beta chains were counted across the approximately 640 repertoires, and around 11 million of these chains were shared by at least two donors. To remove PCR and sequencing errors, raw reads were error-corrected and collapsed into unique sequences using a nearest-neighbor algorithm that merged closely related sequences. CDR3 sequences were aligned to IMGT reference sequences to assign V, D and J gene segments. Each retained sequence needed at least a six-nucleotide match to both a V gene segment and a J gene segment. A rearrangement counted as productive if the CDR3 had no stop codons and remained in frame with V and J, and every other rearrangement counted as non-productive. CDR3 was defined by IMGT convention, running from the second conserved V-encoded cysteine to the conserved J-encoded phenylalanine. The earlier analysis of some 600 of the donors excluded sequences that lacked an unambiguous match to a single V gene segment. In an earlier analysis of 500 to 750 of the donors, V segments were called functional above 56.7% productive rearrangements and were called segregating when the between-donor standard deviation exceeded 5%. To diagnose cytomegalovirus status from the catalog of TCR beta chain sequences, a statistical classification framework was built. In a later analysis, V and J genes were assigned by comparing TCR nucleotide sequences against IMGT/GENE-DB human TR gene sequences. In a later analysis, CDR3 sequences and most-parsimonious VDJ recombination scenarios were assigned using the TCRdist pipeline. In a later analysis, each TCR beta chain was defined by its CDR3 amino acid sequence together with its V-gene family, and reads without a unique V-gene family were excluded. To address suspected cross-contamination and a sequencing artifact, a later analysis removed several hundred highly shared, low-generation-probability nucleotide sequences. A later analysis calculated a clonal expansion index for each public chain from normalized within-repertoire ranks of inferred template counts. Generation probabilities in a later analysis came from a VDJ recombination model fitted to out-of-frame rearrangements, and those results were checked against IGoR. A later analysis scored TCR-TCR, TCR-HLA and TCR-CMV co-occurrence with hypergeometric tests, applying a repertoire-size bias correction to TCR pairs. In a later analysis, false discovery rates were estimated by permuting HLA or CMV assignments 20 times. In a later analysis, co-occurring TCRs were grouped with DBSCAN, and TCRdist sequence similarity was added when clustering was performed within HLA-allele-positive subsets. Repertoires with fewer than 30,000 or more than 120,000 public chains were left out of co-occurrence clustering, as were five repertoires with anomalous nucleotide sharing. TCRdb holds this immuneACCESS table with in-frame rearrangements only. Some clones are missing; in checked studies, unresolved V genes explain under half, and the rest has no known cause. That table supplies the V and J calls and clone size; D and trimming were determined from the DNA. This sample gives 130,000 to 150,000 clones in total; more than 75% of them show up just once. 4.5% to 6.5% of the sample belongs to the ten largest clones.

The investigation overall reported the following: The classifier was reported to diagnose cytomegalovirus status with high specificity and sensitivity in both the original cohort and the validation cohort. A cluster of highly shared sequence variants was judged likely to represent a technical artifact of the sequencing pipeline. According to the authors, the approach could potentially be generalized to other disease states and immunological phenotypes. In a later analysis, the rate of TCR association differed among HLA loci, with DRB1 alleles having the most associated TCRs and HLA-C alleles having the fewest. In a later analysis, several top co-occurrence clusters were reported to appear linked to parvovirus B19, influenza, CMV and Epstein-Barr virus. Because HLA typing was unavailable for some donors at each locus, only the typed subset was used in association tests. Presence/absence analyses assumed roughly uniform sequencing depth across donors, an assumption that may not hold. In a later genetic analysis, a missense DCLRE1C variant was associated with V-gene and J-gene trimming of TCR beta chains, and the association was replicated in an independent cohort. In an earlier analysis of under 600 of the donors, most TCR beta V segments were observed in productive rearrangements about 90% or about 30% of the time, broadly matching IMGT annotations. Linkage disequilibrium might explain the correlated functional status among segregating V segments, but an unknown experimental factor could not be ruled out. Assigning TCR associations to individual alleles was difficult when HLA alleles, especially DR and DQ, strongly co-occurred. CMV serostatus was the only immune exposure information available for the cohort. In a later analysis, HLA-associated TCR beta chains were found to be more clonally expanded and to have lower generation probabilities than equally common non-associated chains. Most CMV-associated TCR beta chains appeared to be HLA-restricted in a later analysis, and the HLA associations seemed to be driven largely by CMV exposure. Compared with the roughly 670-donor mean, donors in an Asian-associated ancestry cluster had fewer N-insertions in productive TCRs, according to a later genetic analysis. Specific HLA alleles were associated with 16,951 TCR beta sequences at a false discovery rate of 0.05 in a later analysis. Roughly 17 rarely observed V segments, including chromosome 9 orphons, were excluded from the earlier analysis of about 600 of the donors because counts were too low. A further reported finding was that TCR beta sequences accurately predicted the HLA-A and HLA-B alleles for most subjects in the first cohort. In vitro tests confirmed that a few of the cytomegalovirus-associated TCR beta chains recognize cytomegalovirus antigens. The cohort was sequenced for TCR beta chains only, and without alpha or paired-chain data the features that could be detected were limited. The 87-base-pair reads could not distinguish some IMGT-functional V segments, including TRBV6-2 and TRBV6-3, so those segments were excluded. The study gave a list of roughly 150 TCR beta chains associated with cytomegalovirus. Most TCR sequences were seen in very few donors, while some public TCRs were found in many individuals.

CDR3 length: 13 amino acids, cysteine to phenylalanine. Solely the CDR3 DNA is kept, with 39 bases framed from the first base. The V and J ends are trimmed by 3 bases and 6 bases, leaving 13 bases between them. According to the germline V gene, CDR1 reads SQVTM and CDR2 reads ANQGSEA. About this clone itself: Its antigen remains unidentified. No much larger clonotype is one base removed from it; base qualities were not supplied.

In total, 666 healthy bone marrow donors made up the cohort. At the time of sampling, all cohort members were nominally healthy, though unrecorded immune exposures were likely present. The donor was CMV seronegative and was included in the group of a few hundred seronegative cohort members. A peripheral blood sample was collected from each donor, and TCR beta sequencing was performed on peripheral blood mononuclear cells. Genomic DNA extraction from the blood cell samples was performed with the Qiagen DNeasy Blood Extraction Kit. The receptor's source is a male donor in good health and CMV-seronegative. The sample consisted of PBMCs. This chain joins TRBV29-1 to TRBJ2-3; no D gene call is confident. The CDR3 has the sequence CSVEGPPGDTQYF. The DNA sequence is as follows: TGCAGCGTTGAGGGTCCGCCCGGGGATACGCAGTATTTT.